The T cell receptor beta chain described here comes from a study of T cell responses to AZD1222 COVID-19 vaccine. Whole-study results and caveats: White British donors predominated, females outnumbered males, and clonal diversity was possibly underestimated.

Second-dose intervals of approximately 4 or approximately 12 weeks were pooled. Germline trimming cut 8 bases from V and 7 bases from J; bases unmatched to any gene: 11. Germline loops: CDR1 KGHSH, CDR2 LQKENI. The CDR3 is made up of 15 amino acids. Sequenced by immunoSEQ multiplex PCR; TCRdb stores in-frame clones only, minus some. Among 150,000 to 200,000 clones listed, approximately 94% were seen once. Remarks on this clone: The antigen remains undetermined.

The rearrangement joins TRBV18 to TRBJ1-1; 12 bases agree with TRBD1. The sequence was obtained from an adult who received the AZD1222 COVID-19 vaccine. Sequenced material: peripheral blood, taken 28 days after the second AZD1222 dose. CDR3 coding DNA: TGTGCCAGCCTTAGTTCGGGACAGGGGGCGGTTGAAGCTTTCTTT. The encoded protein is CASLSSGQGAVEAFF.